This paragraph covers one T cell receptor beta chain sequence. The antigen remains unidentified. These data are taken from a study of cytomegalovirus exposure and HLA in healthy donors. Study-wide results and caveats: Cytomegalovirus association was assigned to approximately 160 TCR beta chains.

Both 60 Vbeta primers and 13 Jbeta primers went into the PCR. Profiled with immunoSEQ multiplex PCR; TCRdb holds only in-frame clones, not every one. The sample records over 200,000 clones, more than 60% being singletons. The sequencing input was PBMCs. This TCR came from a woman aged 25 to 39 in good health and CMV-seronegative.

The CDR3 bases are TGTGCCAGCAGCTTAGCCAGGGGGCGCGATCAGCCCCAGCATTTT. It specifies CASSLARGRDQPQHF. The J gene is TRBJ1-5, the V gene TRBV5-8; TRBD1 matches at 8 bases. Germline trimming cut 2 bases from V and 5 bases from J; bases unmatched to any gene: 6. CDR3 length: 15 amino acids. CDR1 SGHTS and CDR2 YDEGEE come from the germline V gene.